This is a list of T cell receptor beta chains from one sample in a study of T cell changes during pregnancy in multiple sclerosis. Only in-frame clones appear in the TCRdb table, and some are missing; sequencing was by immunoSEQ multiplex PCR. The data contain tens of thousands of clones, roughly nine tenths of them singletons. The sequences come from CD8+ T cells from peripheral blood mononuclear cells, collected in the first trimester of pregnancy. The receptors come from a female donor with multiple sclerosis, enrolled in a pregnancy study. Each CDR3 is given with its conserved first and last residue. A D gene is named only where the DNA matches it firmly. Rows may omit the clone size; those that give it use once, few, many or a size class.

v_gene	abundance	j_gene	d_gene	CDR3aa	CDR3nt
TRBV7-6	-	TRBJ2-7	-	CASSLTDSSYEQYF	TGTGCCAGCAGCTTGACAGATTCCTCCTACGAGCAGTACTTC
TRBV7-9	-	TRBJ1-2	TRBD1	CASSLARGHGYTF	TGTGCCAGCAGCTTGGCCAGGGGGCATGGCTACACCTTC
TRBV4-1	-	TRBJ2-7	-	CASSQERRASYEQYF	TGCGCCAGCAGCCAAGAGAGGCGGGCCTCCTACGAGCAGTACTTC
TRBV7-9	-	TRBJ2-1	-	CASSLRVPPGPYNEQFF	TGTGCCAGCAGCTTAAGAGTCCCCCCAGGCCCCTACAATGAGCAGTTCTTC
TRBV4-1	-	TRBJ1-1	-	CASSQGQGGRTEAFF	TGCGCCAGCAGCCAAGGCCAGGGAGGGAGGACTGAAGCTTTCTTT
TRBV28	-	TRBJ2-5	-	CASTPGVEETQYF	TGTGCCAGCACCCCGGGAGTAGAAGAGACCCAGTACTTC
TRBV30	-	TRBJ1-3	-	CAWSVESDYSGNTIYF	TGTGCCTGGAGTGTCGAATCAGACTACTCTGGAAACACCATATATTTT
TRBV5-1	few	TRBJ2-3	TRBD1	CASSLVQGSTDTQYF	TGCGCCAGCAGCTTGGTACAGGGGAGCACAGATACGCAGTATTTT
TRBV9	-	TRBJ2-7	-	CASSVESQAYEQYF	TGTGCCAGCAGCGTAGAGTCACAGGCCTACGAGCAGTACTTC
TRBV5-1	-	TRBJ1-1	TRBD1	CASSLGTGEVVNTEAFF	TGCGCCAGCAGCTTGGGGACAGGGGAGGTTGTGAACACTGAAGCTTTCTTT
TRBV5-1	-	TRBJ2-7	-	CASSLAGYRSYEQYF	TGCGCCAGCAGCTTGGCCGGTTACAGATCCTACGAGCAGTACTTC
TRBV6-1	-	TRBJ2-7	-	CASSERRRVGAYEQYF	TGTGCCAGCAGTGAACGGAGGAGGGTGGGGGCCTACGAGCAGTACTTC
TRBV7-9	-	TRBJ2-1	TRBD2	CASLKASGSMSNEQFF	TGTGCCAGCCTAAAAGCTAGCGGGAGCATGAGCAATGAGCAGTTCTTC
TRBV7-9	-	TRBJ2-7	-	CASSFSTGEQYF	TGTGCCAGCAGCTTTTCAACGGGCGAGCAGTACTTC
TRBV6-5	-	TRBJ1-1	-	CASSYAGTPQPTEAFF	TGTGCCAGCAGTTACGCCGGGACACCCCAGCCCACTGAAGCTTTCTTT
TRBV11-2	-	TRBJ1-2	TRBD1	CASSYRGDYGYTF	TGTGCCAGCAGCTACAGGGGTGACTATGGCTACACCTTC
TRBV19	once	TRBJ2-3	TRBD2	CASSIFGTSGTDTQYF	TGTGCCAGTAGTATCTTTGGGACTAGCGGCACAGATACGCAGTATTTT
TRBV4-3	once	TRBJ2-3	-	CASSQDRTKNTDTQYF	TGCGCCAGCAGCCAAGACAGGACTAAAAACACAGATACGCAGTATTTT
TRBV9	-	TRBJ2-1	-	CASSIRQFNEQFF	TGTGCCAGCAGCATCCGACAGTTCAATGAGCAGTTCTTC
TRBV19	-	TRBJ1-1	-	CASSNRGTEAFF	TGTGCCAGTAGTAACCGGGGCACTGAAGCTTTCTTT
TRBV29-1	once	TRBJ2-7	-	CSVVAGLSYEQYF	TGCAGCGTTGTTGCGGGCCTATCCTACGAGCAGTACTTC
TRBV19	-	TRBJ2-1	-	CASSIRFVEGLHEQFF	TGTGCCAGTAGTATCCGTTTCGTAGAGGGTTTGCATGAGCAGTTCTTC
TRBV29-1	-	TRBJ2-1	TRBD1	CSQDRGRNEQFF	TGCAGCCAGGACAGGGGTAGAAATGAGCAGTTCTTC
TRBV7-9	-	TRBJ1-2	-	CASSLGDWAAYGYTF	TGTGCCAGCAGCTTAGGAGATTGGGCAGCATATGGCTACACCTTC
TRBV18	-	TRBJ2-5	-	CASSPAGYQETQYF	TGTGCCAGCTCACCAGCGGGGTATCAAGAGACCCAGTACTTC
TRBV5-1	medium-sized	TRBJ2-7	TRBD2	CASSDGTSVSYEQYF	TGCGCCAGCAGCGACGGGACTAGCGTCTCCTACGAGCAGTACTTC
TRBV27	-	TRBJ2-7	-	CASSREQYF	TGTGCCAGCAGCCGGGAGCAGTACTTC
TRBV11-2	-	TRBJ2-7	TRBD2	CASSLLSGLADEQYF	TGTGCCAGCAGCTTATTATCGGGACTAGCAGACGAGCAGTACTTC
TRBV7-8	-	TRBJ1-2	-	CASSFRDTPGGYTF	TGTGCCAGCAGCTTCCGGGACACCCCGGGCGGCTACACCTTC
TRBV5-4	-	TRBJ2-1	TRBD1	CASSPGQGSYNEQFF	TGTGCCAGCAGCCCGGGACAGGGGTCCTACAATGAGCAGTTCTTC
TRBV5-1	-	TRBJ1-1	-	CASSFTGQAEAFF	TGCGCCAGCAGCTTCACCGGACAAGCTGAAGCTTTCTTT
TRBV11-2	once	TRBJ2-1	-	CASSTDEGRGTSYNEQFF	TGTGCCAGCAGCACCGACGAGGGGCGGGGTACTTCCTACAATGAGCAGTTCTTC
TRBV28	-	TRBJ2-7	TRBD1	CASRGLYGDSSYEQYF	TGTGCCAGCAGGGGTCTTTATGGGGACAGCTCCTACGAGCAGTACTTC
TRBV19	once	TRBJ1-5	-	CASSIGQYSNQPQHF	TGTGCCAGTAGTATCGGTCAATATAGCAATCAGCCCCAGCATTTT
TRBV5-3	-	TRBJ1-3	-	CARSLESESSGNTIYF	TGTGCCAGAAGCTTGGAGTCGGAGAGCTCTGGAAACACCATATATTTT
TRBV5-6	-	TRBJ2-1	-	CASNGSPYNEQFF	TGTGCCAGCAACGGGAGTCCATACAATGAGCAGTTCTTC
TRBV4-3	-	TRBJ2-2	TRBD1	CASSQDSGQGGTGELFF	TGCGCCAGCAGCCAAGATTCGGGACAGGGGGGCACCGGGGAGCTGTTTTTT
TRBV7-9	-	TRBJ2-1	-	CASSLELNEQFF	TGTGCCAGCAGCTTAGAACTTAATGAGCAGTTCTTC
TRBV27	-	TRBJ2-3	TRBD2	CASSSLAGVNTQYF	TGTGCCAGCAGTTCCCTAGCGGGAGTAAATACGCAGTATTTT
TRBV25-1	-	TRBJ2-3	TRBD2	CASSTSGRRGDTQYF	TGTGCCAGCAGTACTAGCGGGAGGAGGGGTGATACGCAGTATTTT
TRBV28	few	TRBJ2-7	-	CASSLTSSAGVYEQYF	TGTGCCAGCAGTTTAACCTCGTCGGCAGGGGTCTACGAGCAGTACTTC
TRBV5-1	-	TRBJ2-3	TRBD1	CASSLTGADTDTQYF	TGCGCCAGCAGCTTGACAGGGGCGGACACAGATACGCAGTATTTT
TRBV4-3	-	TRBJ1-1	TRBD1	CASTQGTGYTEAFF	TGCGCCAGCACACAGGGGACGGGATACACTGAAGCTTTCTTT
TRBV5-1	-	TRBJ2-3	TRBD2	CASSALLASTDTQYF	TGCGCCAGCAGCGCCCTACTAGCGAGCACAGATACGCAGTATTTT
TRBV27	-	TRBJ2-5	-	CASSLFSVQAQETQYF	TGTGCCAGCAGTTTATTCTCGGTACAGGCCCAAGAGACCCAGTACTTC
TRBV7-2	-	TRBJ2-2	TRBD2	CASSLGSGRGTGELFF	TGTGCCAGCAGCTTAGGCAGCGGGAGAGGCACCGGGGAGCTGTTTTTT
TRBV28	-	TRBJ2-1	TRBD2	CASSSWTSVYNEQFF	TGTGCCAGCAGTTCTTGGACTAGCGTCTACAATGAGCAGTTCTTC
TRBV30	-	TRBJ2-7	-	CAWRPTGYEQYF	TGTGCCTGGAGACCGACGGGCTACGAGCAGTACTTC
TRBV7-9	-	TRBJ2-5	TRBD2	CASSLAGGEEETQYF	TGTGCCAGCAGCTTAGCTGGGGGGGAGGAAGAGACCCAGTACTTC
TRBV27	once	TRBJ1-2	-	CASSLAPGGRGYTF	TGTGCCAGCAGTTTAGCCCCGGGGGGTCGGGGCTACACCTTC
TRBV7-9	-	TRBJ1-1	-	CASSLFQMNTEAFF	TGTGCCAGCAGCTTATTCCAGATGAACACTGAAGCTTTCTTT
TRBV19	-	TRBJ2-7	-	CASSPREAEPYEQYF	TGTGCCAGTAGTCCCCGTGAAGCGGAACCCTACGAGCAGTACTTC
TRBV9	-	TRBJ1-4	-	CASSGLGARNEKLFF	TGTGCCAGCAGCGGCCTGGGAGCGCGGAATGAAAAACTGTTTTTT
TRBV27	once	TRBJ2-7	TRBD2	CASSYLRLAGASYEQYF	TGTGCCAGCAGTTACCTTCGACTAGCGGGGGCCTCCTACGAGCAGTACTTC
TRBV27	-	TRBJ1-5	TRBD1	CASSFGGQLYRSNQPQHF	TGTGCCAGCAGTTTCGGGGGACAGCTATATAGGAGCAATCAGCCCCAGCATTTT
TRBV13	few	TRBJ2-5	-	CASSLGSEETQYF	TGTGCCAGCAGCTTAGGCAGTGAAGAGACCCAGTACTTC